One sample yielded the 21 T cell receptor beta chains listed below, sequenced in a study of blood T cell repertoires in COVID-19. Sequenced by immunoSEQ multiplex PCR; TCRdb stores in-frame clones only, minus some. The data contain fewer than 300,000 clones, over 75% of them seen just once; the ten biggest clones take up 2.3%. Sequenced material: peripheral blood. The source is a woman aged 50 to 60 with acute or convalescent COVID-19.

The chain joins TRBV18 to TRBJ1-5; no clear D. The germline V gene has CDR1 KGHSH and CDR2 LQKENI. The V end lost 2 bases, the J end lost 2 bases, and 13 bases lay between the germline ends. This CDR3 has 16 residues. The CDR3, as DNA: TGTGCCAGCTCACCAATGCAGGTTAGGCGCAATCAGCCCCAGCATTTT. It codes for CASSPMQVRRNQPQHF.

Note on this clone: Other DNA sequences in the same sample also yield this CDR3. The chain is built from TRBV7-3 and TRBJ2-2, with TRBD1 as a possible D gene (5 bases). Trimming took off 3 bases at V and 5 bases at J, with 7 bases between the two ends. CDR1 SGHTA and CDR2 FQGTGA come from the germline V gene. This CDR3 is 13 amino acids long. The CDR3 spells CASSLSGTGELFF. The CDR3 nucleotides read TGTGCCAGCAGCTTGTCAGGGACCGGGGAGCTGTTTTTT. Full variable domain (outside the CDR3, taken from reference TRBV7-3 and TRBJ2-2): GAGVSQTPSNKVTEKGKYVELRCDPISGHTALYWYRQSLGQGPEFLIYFQGTGAADDSGLPNDRFFAVRPEGSVSTLKIQRTERGDSAVYLCASSLSGTGELFFGEGSRLTVL.

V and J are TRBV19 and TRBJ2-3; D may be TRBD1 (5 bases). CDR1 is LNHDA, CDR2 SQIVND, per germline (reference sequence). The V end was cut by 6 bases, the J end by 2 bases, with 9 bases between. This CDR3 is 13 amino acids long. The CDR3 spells CASRFGATDTQYF. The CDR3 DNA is TGTGCCAGTAGGTTTGGGGCCACAGATACGCAGTATTTT.

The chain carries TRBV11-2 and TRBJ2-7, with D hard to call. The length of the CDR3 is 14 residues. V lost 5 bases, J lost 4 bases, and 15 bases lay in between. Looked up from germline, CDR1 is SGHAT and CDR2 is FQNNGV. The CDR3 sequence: CASSPASLEYEQYF. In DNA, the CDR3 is TGTGCCAGCAGCCCGGCCTCTCTAGAATACGAGCAGTACTTC.

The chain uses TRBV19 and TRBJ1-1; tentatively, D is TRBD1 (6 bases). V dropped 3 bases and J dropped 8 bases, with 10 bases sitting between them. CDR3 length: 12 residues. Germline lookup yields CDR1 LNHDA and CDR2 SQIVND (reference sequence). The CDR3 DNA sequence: TGTGCCAGTAGTATCCAGAGGGGGGAAGCTTTCTTT. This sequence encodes CASSIQRGEAFF.

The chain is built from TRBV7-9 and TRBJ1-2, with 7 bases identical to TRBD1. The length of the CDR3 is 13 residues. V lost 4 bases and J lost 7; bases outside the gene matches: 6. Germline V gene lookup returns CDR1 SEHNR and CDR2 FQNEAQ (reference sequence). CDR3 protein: CASSSGQRRGYTF. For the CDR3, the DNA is TGTGCCAGCAGCTCGGGACAGCGTCGTGGCTACACCTTC. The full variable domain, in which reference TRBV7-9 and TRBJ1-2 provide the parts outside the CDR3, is DTGVSQNPRHKITKRGQNVTFRCDPISEHNRLYWYRQTLGQGPEFLTYFQNEAQLEKSRLLSDRFSAERPKGSFSTLEIQRTEQGDSAMYLCASSSGQRRGYTFGSGTRLTVV.

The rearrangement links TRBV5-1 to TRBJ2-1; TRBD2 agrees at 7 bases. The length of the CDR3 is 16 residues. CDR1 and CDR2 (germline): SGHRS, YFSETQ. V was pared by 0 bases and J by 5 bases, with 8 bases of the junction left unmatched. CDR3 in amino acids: CASSLVALAAHNEQFF. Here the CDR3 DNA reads TGCGCCAGCAGCTTGGTCGCCCTAGCGGCCCACAATGAGCAGTTCTTC.

CDR3 sequence (DNA): TGTGCCAGCAGTTTATCAGGTTTCTACGAGCAGTACTTC. This gives the protein CASSLSGFYEQYF. The genes are TRBV28 and TRBJ2-7; no definite D call. Germline CDR1 and CDR2: MDHEN and SYDVKM. This CDR3 has 13 residues. V lost 1 base and J 3 bases, leaving 7 bases between the germline ends.

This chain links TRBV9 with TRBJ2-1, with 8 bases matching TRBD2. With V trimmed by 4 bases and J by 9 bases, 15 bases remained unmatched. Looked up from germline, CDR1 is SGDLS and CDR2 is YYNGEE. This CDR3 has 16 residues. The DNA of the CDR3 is TGTGCCAGCAGCAAACTAGGGCCAGCGGGAGAGGTTGAGCAGTTCTTC. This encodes CASSKLGPAGEVEQFF.

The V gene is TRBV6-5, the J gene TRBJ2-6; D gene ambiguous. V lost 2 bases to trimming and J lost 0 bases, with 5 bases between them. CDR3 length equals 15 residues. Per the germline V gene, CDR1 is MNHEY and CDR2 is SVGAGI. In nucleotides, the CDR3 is TGTGCCAGCAGTTACCAGTACTCTGGGGCCAACGTCCTGACTTTC. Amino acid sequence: CASSYQYSGANVLTF.

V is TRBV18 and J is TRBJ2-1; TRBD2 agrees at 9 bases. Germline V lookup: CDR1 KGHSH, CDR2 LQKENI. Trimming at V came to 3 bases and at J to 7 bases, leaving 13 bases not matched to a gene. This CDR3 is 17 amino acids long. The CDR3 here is CASSPIKTGLAGNEQFF. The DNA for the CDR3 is TGTGCCAGCTCACCTATAAAGACAGGCCTAGCGGGGAATGAGCAGTTCTTC.

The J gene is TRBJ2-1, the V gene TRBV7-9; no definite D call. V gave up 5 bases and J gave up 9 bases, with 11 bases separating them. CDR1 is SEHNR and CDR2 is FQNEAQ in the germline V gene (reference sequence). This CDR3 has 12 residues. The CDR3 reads CASSPDPGEQFF. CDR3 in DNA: TGTGCCAGCAGCCCCGATCCCGGTGAGCAGTTCTTC.

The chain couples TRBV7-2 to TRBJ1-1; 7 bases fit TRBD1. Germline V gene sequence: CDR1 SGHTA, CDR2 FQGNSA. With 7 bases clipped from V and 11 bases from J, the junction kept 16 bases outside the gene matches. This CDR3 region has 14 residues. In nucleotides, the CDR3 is TGTGCCAGCACCCGACTTCGTCTAGGGGGCGCGGCTTTCTTT. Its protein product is CASTRLRLGGAAFF.

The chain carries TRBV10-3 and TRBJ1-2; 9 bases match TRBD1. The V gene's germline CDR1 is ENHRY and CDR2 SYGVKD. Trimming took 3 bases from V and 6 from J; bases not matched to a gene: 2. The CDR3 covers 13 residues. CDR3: CAISEWTGDGYTF. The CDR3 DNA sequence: TGTGCCATCAGTGAATGGACAGGGGATGGCTACACCTTC.

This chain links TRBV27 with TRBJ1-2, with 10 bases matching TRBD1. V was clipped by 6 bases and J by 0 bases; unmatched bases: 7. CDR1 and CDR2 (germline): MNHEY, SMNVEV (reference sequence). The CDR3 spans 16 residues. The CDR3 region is CASSATGGRPNYGYTF. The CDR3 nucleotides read TGTGCCAGCAGCGCGACAGGGGGCCGCCCTAACTATGGCTACACCTTC.

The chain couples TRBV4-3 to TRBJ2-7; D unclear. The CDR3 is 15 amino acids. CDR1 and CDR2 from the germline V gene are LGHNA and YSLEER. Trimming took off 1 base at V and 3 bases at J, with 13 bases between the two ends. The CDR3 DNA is TGCGCCAGCAGCCAAGGGCTAGGATTTAACTACGAGCAGTACTTC. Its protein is CASSQGLGFNYEQYF.

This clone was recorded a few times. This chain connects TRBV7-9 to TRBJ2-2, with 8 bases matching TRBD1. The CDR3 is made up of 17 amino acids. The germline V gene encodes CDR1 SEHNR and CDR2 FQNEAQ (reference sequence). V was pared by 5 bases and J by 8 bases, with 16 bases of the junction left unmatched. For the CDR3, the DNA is TGTGCCAGCAGCCCCGACAGGGGTAACTGGCTCGGGGGGGAGCTGTTTTTT. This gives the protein CASSPDRGNWLGGELFF.

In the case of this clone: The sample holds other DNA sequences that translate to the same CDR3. CDR3 protein: CASSVGGETQYF. The CDR3 nucleotides are TGTGCCAGCAGCGTAGGCGGGGAGACCCAGTACTTC. The chain uses TRBV9 and TRBJ2-5; tentative D call: TRBD2 (5 bases). CDR3 size: 12 residues. The V gene's germline CDR1 is SGDLS and CDR2 YYNGEE. Deletions cut 0 bases from V and 5 bases from J, with 5 bases between.

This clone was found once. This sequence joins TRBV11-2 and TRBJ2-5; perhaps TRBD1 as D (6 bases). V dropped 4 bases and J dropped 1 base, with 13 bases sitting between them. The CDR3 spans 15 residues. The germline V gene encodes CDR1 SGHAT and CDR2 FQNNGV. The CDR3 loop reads CASSSGAPTQETQYF. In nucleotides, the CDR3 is TGTGCCAGCAGCTCAGGGGCACCAACCCAAGAGACCCAGTACTTC.

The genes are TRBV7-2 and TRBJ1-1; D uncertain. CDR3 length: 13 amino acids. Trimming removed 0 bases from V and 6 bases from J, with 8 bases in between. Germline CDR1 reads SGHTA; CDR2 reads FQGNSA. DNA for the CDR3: TGTGCCAGCAGCTTAGCTCGGGTCTCTGAAGCTTTCTTT. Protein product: CASSLARVSEAFF.

The CDR3 loop reads CATSPRRDPYEQYF. CDR3 bases: TGTGCCACCTCACCAAGGAGGGATCCCTACGAGCAGTACTTC. V is TRBV27 and J is TRBJ2-7, with a possible D match to TRBD2 (6 bases). Germline CDR1 reads MNHEY; CDR2 reads SMNVEV (reference sequence). CDR3 length: 14 amino acids. Trimming removed 10 bases at V and 2 bases at J, with 18 bases between.